The 10 T cell receptor beta chains below all came from one sample that was sequenced in a study of T-cell memory formation after mild COVID-19. MiXCR was run by TCRdb on the 5' RACE reads, yielding one entry per CDR3 protein. The sample lists around 150,000 distinct CDR3 sequences, around 15% occurring once. The sequencing input was PBMCs or a T cell subset sorted from them (not recorded which). The receptors were gathered from an adult woman who had mild COVID-19 (a few samples of this study predate the infection). Cell type and time point are not known.

This clonotype was seen more than once but under ten times. CDR3 bases: TGTGCCAGCAGCGCGTCGGATTACAATGAGCAGTTCTTC. Translating gives CASSASDYNEQFF. This chain connects TRBV9 to TRBJ2-1; no reliable D call. Germline CDR1 reads SGDLS; CDR2 reads YYNGEE. There are 13 residues in the CDR3. V gave up 3 bases and J gave up 4 bases, with 8 bases separating them.

This chain links TRBV7-2 with TRBJ2-5; the D gene is possibly TRBD1 (6 bases). CDR3 length: 17 amino acids. The germline gives CDR1 SGHTA, CDR2 FQGNSA. V was cut by 2 bases and J by 3 bases, with 19 bases left in between. For the CDR3, the DNA is TGTGCCAGCAGCTTAAGCCTCCGAGGGGACATAAAAGAGACCCAGTACTTC. Translated, it gives CASSLSLRGDIKETQYF.

Ten or more counts support this clonotype. The chain combines TRBV6-6 with TRBJ1-1; the D gene is possibly TRBD1 (5 bases). The CDR3 has 15 amino acids. Looked up from germline, CDR1 is MNHNY and CDR2 is SVGAGI (reference sequence). Between the trimmed V and J ends, which lost 6 bases and 5 bases, there was a span of 19 bases. DNA of the CDR3: TGTGCCAGCAGCCACGTGAGTGGGGGTAGAACTGAAGCTTTCTTT. Translating gives CASSHVSGGRTEAFF.

The rearrangement joins TRBV5-1 to TRBJ1-2, with 9 bases aligning to TRBD1. CDR3 length: 15 residues. The germline V gene has CDR1 SGHRS and CDR2 YFSETQ. V was clipped by 4 bases and J by 6 bases; unmatched bases: 10. CDR3: CASSQGTGYRDGYTF. CDR3 in DNA: TGCGCCAGCAGCCAGGGGACAGGGTACCGAGATGGCTACACCTTC.

This clonotype was detected a few times. CDR3 amino acids: CASSHPGQGYEQYF. The CDR3 bases are TGTGCCAGCAGCCATCCGGGACAGGGATACGAGCAGTACTTC. J is TRBJ2-7 and V is TRBV3-1; 9 bases agree with TRBD1. Losses at the gene ends were 3 bases for V and 4 bases for J; bases not matched to a gene: 4. The length of the CDR3 is 14 residues. From germline, CDR1 is LGHDT and CDR2 YNNKEL (reference sequence).

This clonotype occurred a few times. The chain is built from TRBV11-2 and TRBJ2-1; the match to TRBD2 covers 12 bases. The CDR3 runs to 15 residues. The V and J ends lost 5 bases and 5 bases, in that order; junction bases with no gene match: 4. The germline CDR1 and CDR2 sequences are SGHAT and FQNNGV. CDR3 in DNA: TGTGCCAGCAGCCCTAGCGGGAGGGCAAACAATGAGCAGTTCTTC. This encodes CASSPSGRANNEQFF.

The gene calls are TRBV5-5 and TRBJ2-7, with D perhaps matching TRBD1 or TRBD2 (5 bases each). Looked up from germline, CDR1 is SGHKS and CDR2 is YYEKEE (reference sequence). The CDR3 is 14 amino acids. V was shortened by 0 bases and J by 4 bases, with 11 bases between the two germline ends. CDR3 sequence: CASSLAGTAYEQYF. In DNA, the CDR3 is TGTGCCAGCAGCTTGGCCGGGACGGCTTACGAGCAGTACTTC.

This clonotype was counted ten times or more. The genes are TRBV5-1 and TRBJ2-1; the match to TRBD2 covers 9 bases. The CDR3 sequence is 15 residues long. The trim removed 0 bases at V and 9 bases at J, leaving 7 bases unmatched. Per germline, CDR1 SGHRS and CDR2 YFSETQ. DNA of the CDR3: TGCGCCAGCAGCTTGGAAGCGGGGGGCCCTCTTGAGCAGTTCTTC. Protein product: CASSLEAGGPLEQFF.

J is TRBJ2-2 and V is TRBV24-1; D gene ambiguous. In germline, CDR1 is KGHDR, CDR2 SFDVKD. Trimming left V 4 bases short and J 0 bases short, with 11 bases between. The CDR3 has 16 amino acids. The CDR3 region has the DNA TGTGCCACCAGTGACTCGCGGATCGCGAACACCGGGGAGCTGTTTTTT. Protein product: CATSDSRIANTGELFF.

The chain is built from TRBV6-2 or TRBV6-3 and TRBJ2-6, with 9 bases matching TRBD1. The CDR3 has 17 amino acids. Trimming at V came to 8 bases and at J to 0 bases, leaving 8 bases not matched to a gene. Germline lookup yields CDR1 MNHEY and CDR2 SVGEGT. In DNA form, the CDR3 reads TGTGCCAGCGATCCGGGGACAGGGTCCTCTGGGGCCAACGTCCTGACTTTC. It codes for CASDPGTGSSGANVLTF.